The present entry profiles one TCR beta chain with its context. Its antigen target is currently unknown. Per-base quality was not reported, and no clone a single base away is much larger than it. The method was the immunoSEQ multiplex PCR assay. A mixture of 60 forward primers for TCR Vbeta segments and 13 reverse primers for TCR Jbeta segments was used in the multiplex PCR. A multiplex PCR assay on genomic DNA amplified the CDR3 region of rearranged TCR beta genes. Amplified TCR beta libraries were sequenced as 87-base-pair reads on the Illumina HiSeq System. The study's own analysis went as follows. A later analysis counted about 80 million unique TCR beta chains across the 670 or so repertoires, and around 9.9 million of these chains were shared by at least two donors. A nearest-neighbor algorithm error-corrected the raw reads and collapsed the reads into unique sequences, merging closely related sequences to remove PCR and sequencing errors. To assign V, D and J gene segments, CDR3 sequences were aligned to IMGT reference sequences. For a sequence to be retained, a match of at least six nucleotides was required to both a V gene segment and a J gene segment. Rearrangements were classified as productive when the CDR3 lacked stop codons and remained in frame with V and J, and all other rearrangements were classified as non-productive. CDR3 was defined by IMGT convention, running from the second conserved V-encoded cysteine to the conserved J-encoded phenylalanine. The earlier analysis of some 600 of the donors excluded sequences that lacked an unambiguous match to a single V gene segment. In an earlier analysis of more than 500 of the donors, a V segment was called functional when productive rearrangements were above 56.7%, and segregating when the standard deviation between donors exceeded 5%. A statistical classification framework was built for diagnosing cytomegalovirus status from the catalog of TCR beta chain sequences. A later analysis assigned V and J genes by comparing TCR nucleotide sequences with IMGT/GENE-DB human TR gene sequences. Using the TCRdist pipeline, a later analysis assigned CDR3 sequences along with most-parsimonious VDJ recombination scenarios. In a later analysis, every TCR beta chain was defined by the combination of its CDR3 amino acid sequence and its V-gene family, and reads without a unique V-gene family were dropped. In a later analysis, around 600 highly shared, low-generation-probability nucleotide sequences were removed to address suspected cross-contamination and a sequencing artifact. A later analysis calculated a clonal expansion index for each public chain from normalized within-repertoire ranks of inferred template counts. A later analysis computed generation probabilities with a VDJ recombination model fitted to out-of-frame rearrangements, and checked the results against IGoR. In a later analysis, TCR-TCR, TCR-HLA and TCR-CMV co-occurrence was scored with hypergeometric tests, and a repertoire-size bias correction was applied to TCR pairs. A later analysis estimated false discovery rates by permuting HLA or CMV assignments 20 times. In a later analysis, co-occurring TCRs were grouped using DBSCAN, and TCRdist sequence similarity was added for clustering within HLA-allele-positive subsets. Co-occurrence clustering excluded repertoires with fewer than 30,000 or more than 120,000 public chains, plus five with anomalous nucleotide sharing. As stored in TCRdb, this immuneACCESS dataset retains in-frame rearrangements with V and J assigned. A fraction of the clones does not appear; measured against another copy, unresolved V genes explain less than half of the discrepancy, and the remainder lacks a known reason. V and J calls and clone size are copied from that table; D and trimming were computed from the DNA. A total of 150,000 or so clones appear in this sample, around 78% of them only once. The ten largest clones represent over 3% of the sample.

The data originate from a study of cytomegalovirus exposure and HLA in healthy donors (dated by TCRdb to the late 2010s). Background on the whole study: An earlier analysis of roughly 630 of the donors reported approximately 300 Gb of sequence data and roughly 110 million unique TCR beta sequences from roughly 200 million T cells. An early release that covered 500 to 800 HLA-typed donors contained around 330 gigabases of sequencing data and 75 million to 100 million unique TCR sequences. The genetic ancestry cluster associated with self-reported Caucasian donors included over 80% of the 398 genotyped donors. The study aimed to test whether signatures of past pathogen exposure could be identified by cataloging public T cell receptors. The study used immunosequencing to profile the T cell repertoires of under 700 subjects and linked those repertoires to cytomegalovirus serostatus. A separate validation cohort of 100 to 150 different subjects was used in addition to the roughly 640-subject first cohort. The study combined high-throughput TCR immunosequencing, statistical association of individual TCRs with disease status, and machine learning to predict cytomegalovirus infection status. To study patterns of TCR occurrence, a later analysis re-analyzed previously published TCR beta repertoires from 666 donors and added high-resolution HLA genotyping. Rather than drawing on any new phenotypic data, the later analysis identified candidate immune exposures from TCR beta sequences and the way those sequences occurred across donors. In an earlier analysis of roughly 540 of the donors, high-throughput TCR beta sequencing was used to judge whether each TCR beta V gene segment behaved as functional or pseudogenic. Donor age, sex, ethnicity and CMV serostatus were compiled alongside the repertoire data. A later genetic analysis took genome-wide SNP genotypes for about three fifths of the roughly 670 donors and used that subset as a discovery cohort. Every discovery cohort repertoire had been produced on one sequencing platform. HLA typing covered class I and class II loci at four-digit resolution. The number of typed donors differed by locus: 629-630 for A, B, C, DRB1 and DQB1; some 500 for DQA1; some 590 for DPA1; and approximately 450 for DPB1. Four or five DR-DQ haplotypes were handled as single units for association and clustering because linkage in the cohort was strong. Across approximately 400 genotyped donors of the cohort, an average of about 240,000 unique TCR beta nucleotide sequences per donor were sequenced, and roughly a sixth of those sequences were non-productive.

The CDR3 has 15 amino acids, counting the end cysteine and phenylalanine. Only the CDR3 region is kept as DNA, spanning 45 bases read in frame from base 1. Sequences MNHEY (CDR1) and SVGAGI (CDR2) are obtained from the germline V gene. V is cut by 2 bases and J by 0 bases, and the space between the germline ends is 11 bases. What the research found in general, with its limitations: Seventeen rarely observed V segments, including chromosome 9 orphons, were excluded from the earlier analysis of some 590 of the donors because counts were too low. Most CMV-associated TCR beta chains appeared to be HLA-restricted in a later analysis, and the HLA associations seemed to be driven largely by CMV exposure. CMV serostatus was the only immune exposure information available for the cohort. A later analysis found that HLA-associated TCR beta chains were more clonally expanded and had lower generation probabilities than equally common non-associated chains. The authors suggested that the approach could potentially be generalized to other disease states and immunological phenotypes. When HLA alleles, especially DR and DQ, strongly co-occurred, attributing TCR associations to individual alleles was difficult. Only TCR beta chains were sequenced in this cohort, and the absence of alpha or paired-chain data limited detectable features. The presence/absence analyses assumed that sequencing depth was roughly uniform across donors, and that assumption may not be true. Linkage disequilibrium might explain the correlated functional status among segregating V segments, but an unknown experimental factor could not be excluded. According to a later analysis, TCR association rates differed among HLA loci, with DRB1 alleles showing the most associated TCRs and HLA-C alleles showing the fewest. Some IMGT-functional V segments, including TRBV6-2 and TRBV6-3, could not be told apart with the 87-base-pair reads, so those segments were excluded. Because HLA typing was unavailable for some donors at each locus, only the typed subset was used in association tests. In an earlier analysis of several hundred of the donors, most TCR beta V segments were observed in productive rearrangements about 87% or about 30% of the time, broadly matching IMGT annotations. A cluster of highly shared sequence variants was judged likely to represent a technical artifact of the sequencing pipeline. According to a later analysis, parvovirus B19, influenza, CMV and Epstein-Barr virus appeared linked to several top co-occurrence clusters. Most TCR sequences were seen in very few donors, while some public TCRs were found in many individuals. The classifier was reported to diagnose cytomegalovirus status with high specificity and sensitivity in both the original and validation cohorts. At a false discovery rate of 0.05, a later analysis linked some 17,000 TCR beta sequences to specific HLA alleles. A further reported finding was that TCR beta sequences accurately predicted the HLA-A and HLA-B alleles for most subjects in the first cohort. In a later genetic analysis, a missense DCLRE1C variant was associated with V-gene and J-gene trimming of TCR beta chains, and the association was replicated in an independent cohort. A few of the identified cytomegalovirus-associated TCR beta chains were confirmed in vitro to be specific for cytomegalovirus antigens. Compared with the roughly 670-donor mean, donors in an Asian-associated ancestry cluster had fewer N-insertions in productive TCRs, according to a later genetic analysis. The study listed 150 to 200 TCR beta chains as associated with cytomegalovirus.

The cohort was made up of 500 to 850 healthy bone marrow donors. All cohort members were sampled while nominally healthy, although unrecorded immune exposures were likely present. The donor was CMV seropositive and was included in the group of 300 or so seropositive cohort members. A peripheral blood sample was collected from each donor, and TCR beta sequencing was performed on peripheral blood mononuclear cells. Genomic DNA extraction from the blood cell samples was performed with the Qiagen DNeasy Blood Extraction Kit. The rearrangement combines TRBV6-5 with TRBJ2-7; confidence is insufficient to name the D gene. The TCR comes from a woman in her forties or fifties in good health and CMV-seropositive. The sequencing input was PBMCs. The CDR3 loop reads CASSYMGPPSYEQYF. In nucleotides, the sequence is TGTGCCAGCAGTTACATGGGCCCCCCCTCCTACGAGCAGTACTTC.